These 19 T cell receptor beta chains were all obtained from the same sample, sequenced in a study of T cells in women clearing cervical HPV infection. Sequenced by immunoSEQ multiplex PCR; TCRdb stores in-frame clones only, minus some. The sample totals tens of thousands of clones. Input material: blood buffy coat. These receptors came from a woman aged 18 to 75 with a cervical HPV16 infection that either progressed to CIN3+ or cleared (not recorded which).

A remark on this clone: The sequenced fragment ends 3 residues before the CDR3 boundary, so the rest is inferred from the germline J gene. V and J are TRBV11-2 and TRBJ1-1; 9 bases match TRBD1. This CDR3 has 15 amino acids. Germline CDR1 SGHAT, CDR2 FQNNGV. After removal of 4 bases from V and 7 bases from J, the junction contained 10 bases not matched to a gene. The part of the CDR3 DNA that was read is TGTGCCAGCAGCTCCCCCCACAGGGGGCTGGTTGAA. Protein sequence: CASSSPHRGLVE. The full-length CDR3 reads as CASSSPHRGLVEAFF.

As concerns this clone: The read gets to within 3 residues of the CDR3 end, and the germline J gene fills in the rest. The chain employs TRBV28 and TRBJ1-2; D is possibly TRBD1 (5 bases). The length of the CDR3 is 12 residues. Germline CDR1 MDHEN, CDR2 SYDVKM. The sequenced part of the CDR3 DNA is TGTGCCAGCCTAACGAGGGGCCGGGGC. Translated, it gives CASLTRGRG. From start to end, the CDR3 is CASLTRGRGYTF.

For this clone: Coverage ceases 3 residues before the CDR3 finishes, and the germline J gene fills in the end. The genes are TRBV30 and TRBJ1-2, with a possible D match to TRBD1 (6 bases). Germline V gene data show CDR1 as GTSNPN and CDR2 as SVGIG (reference sequence). The CDR3 is 14 residues long. CDR3 bases read: TGTGCCTGGAGTCCAGGGGCTTATCAAAACATC. This sequence encodes CAWSPGAYQNI. The entire CDR3 is CAWSPGAYQNIYTF.

For this clone: The sequence runs out 3 residues before the end of the CDR3; the remainder is reconstructed from the germline J gene. This chain joins TRBV7-9 and TRBJ2-4; 7 positions match TRBD1. Germline CDR1 SEHNR, CDR2 FQNEAQ (reference sequence). This CDR3 is built from 14 residues. CDR3 protein: CASSFQTGWYGQYF. The CDR3 bases that were read are TGTGCCAGCAGCTTCCAGACAGGGTGGTATGGT. The full variable domain, in which reference TRBV7-9 and TRBJ2-4 provide the parts outside the CDR3, is DTGVSQNPRHKITKRGQNVTFRCDPISEHNRLYWYRQTLGQGPEFLTYFQNEAQLEKSRLLSDRFSAERPKGSFSTLEIQRTEQGDSAMYLCASSFQTGWYGQYFGAGTRLSVL.

With regard to this clone: The observed sequence ends 3 residues before the CDR3 terminus, with the missing tail filled in from the germline J gene. The chain is built from TRBV19 and TRBJ2-5; D gene uncertain. Germline lookup yields CDR1 LNHDA and CDR2 SQIVND (reference sequence). V shed 7 bases and J shed 5 bases, with 17 bases lying between them. This CDR3 has 14 amino acids. The CDR3 bases that were read are TGTGCCAGTAAACCAAGCCGCGGCCGGGAGACC. It specifies CASKPSRGRET. The CDR3 in its entirety is CASKPSRGRETQYF.

The part of the CDR3 DNA that was read is TGCGCCAGCAGCTCCGTAGCGGGAGAAGCCAAAAACATT. It specifies CASSSVAGEAKNI. The whole CDR3 protein reads CASSSVAGEAKNIQYF. The chain has TRBV5-1 and TRBJ2-4, with 9 bases identical to TRBD2. With the read ending 3 residues before the CDR3 end, the germline J gene is used to fill in that end. J gave up 0 bases and V 3 bases, and 4 bases lay outside the gene matches. CDR3 length equals 16 residues. The germline CDR1 and CDR2 sequences are SGHRS and YFSETQ.

For this clone: The read terminates 3 residues ahead of where the CDR3 ends, so the germline J gene completes it. The chain couples TRBV19 to TRBJ2-7; 8 bases map to TRBD1. Per germline, CDR1 LNHDA and CDR2 SQIVND (reference sequence). The CDR3 loop spans 14 amino acids. The junction had 4 bases not matched to a gene; V was cut back by 5 bases and J by 1 base. Incomplete CDR3 DNA: TGTGCCAGTAGTGGGGACAGGAGATCCTACGAG. It specifies CASSGDRRSYE. The entire CDR3 reads CASSGDRRSYEQYF.

Concerning this clone itself: Read data end 3 residues before the CDR3 end; the end is taken from the germline J gene. The gene calls are TRBV28 and TRBJ2-7; 8 bases align to TRBD2. Germline V gene lookup returns CDR1 MDHEN and CDR2 SYDVKM. With 5 bases clipped from V and 4 bases from J, the junction kept 22 bases outside the gene matches. CDR3 length equals 19 residues. This CDR3 reads CASSGQTSEYTKGSYEQYF. CDR3 bases read: TGTGCCAGCAGTGGGCAGACTAGCGAATATACAAAAGGGTCTTACGAG.

As to this clone: Read data end 3 residues before the CDR3 end; the end is taken from the germline J gene. This chain connects TRBV2 to TRBJ2-1; D ambiguous. Germline values: CDR1 SNHLY, CDR2 FYNNEI. The CDR3 spans 11 residues. Trimming took 7 bases from V and 7 from J, leaving 8 bases between them. The covered CDR3 bases are TGTGCCAGCACTACGGGTAATGAG. The encoded protein is CASTTGNE. The full-length CDR3 reads as CASTTGNEQFF.

With regard to this clone: The read terminates 3 residues ahead of where the CDR3 ends, so the germline J gene completes it. V gene TRBV7-3 combines with J gene TRBJ2-1; 8 bases line up with TRBD2. The CDR3 runs to 18 residues. After removal of 3 bases from V and 4 bases from J, the junction contained 14 bases not matched to a gene. Germline-derived CDR1 and CDR2 are SGHTA and FQGTGA. CDR3 DNA, as far as it was read: TGTGCCAGCAGCTTGCTCGGTCCAGCGAGCGGGAGTTACAATGAG. Translated: CASSLLGPASGSYNE. The whole CDR3 is CASSLLGPASGSYNEQFF.

This clone is medium-sized by frequency. The sequenced fragment ends 3 residues before the CDR3 boundary, so the rest is inferred from the germline J gene. J is TRBJ1-6 and V is TRBV2; perhaps TRBD1 as D (5 bases). V was trimmed by 5 bases and J by 4 bases, leaving 9 bases between them. The CDR3 totals 14 residues. The germline V gene encodes CDR1 SNHLY and CDR2 FYNNEI. The CDR3 reads CASSTDRYNSPLHF. Partial CDR3 DNA: TGTGCCAGCAGTACCGACAGATATAATTCACCC.

As concerns this clone: The observed sequence ends 3 residues before the CDR3 terminus, with the missing tail filled in from the germline J gene. The V gene is TRBV7-6, the J gene TRBJ2-1; D remains ambiguous. CDR3 length: 15 amino acids. Trimming removed 8 bases from V and 3 bases from J, with 17 bases in between. The germline CDR1 and CDR2 sequences are SGHVS and FNYEAQ. The CDR3 spells CASSRPGVGYNEQFF. Partial CDR3 DNA: TGTGCCAGCTCCCGCCCAGGAGTTGGCTACAATGAG.

In regard to this clone: The read terminates 3 residues before the CDR3 end, so the remaining end is supplied by the germline J gene. The chain recombines TRBV29-1 with TRBJ2-1; D possibly corresponds to TRBD2 (5 bases). The CDR3 spans 14 residues. With 0 bases removed from V and 7 bases from J, the gap between germline ends came to 13 bases. CDR1 is SQVTM and CDR2 is ANQGSEA in the germline V gene. CDR3 amino acids: CSVEDRLTGNEQFF. CDR3 DNA, as far as it was read: TGCAGCGTTGAAGATCGGTTGACGGGGAATGAG.

Regarding this clone: The CDR3 extends 3 residues past the end of the read, so its final part is completed from the germline J gene. The V and J genes are TRBV20-1 and TRBJ2-7, with 8 bases matching TRBD1. CDR3 length equals 17 residues. Losses at the gene ends were 1 base for V and 4 bases for J; bases not matched to a gene: 15. Germline V gene sequence: CDR1 DFQATT, CDR2 SNEGSKA (reference sequence). The CDR3 is CSARGYVQGAMLYEQYF. The CDR3 DNA, read in part, is TGCAGTGCTAGAGGGTATGTTCAGGGGGCCATGTTATACGAG.

In regard to this clone: The CDR3 is cut off 3 residues early in the read; its end comes from the germline J gene. This chain connects TRBV7-9 to TRBJ2-4; TRBD1 might be the D (6 bases). Germline assignment: CDR1 SEHNR and CDR2 FQNEAQ (reference sequence). The CDR3 is 15 residues long. The DNA read from the CDR3 is TGTGCCAGCAGCCAAAGTCTACAGGGAAACTATGGT. Its protein product is CASSQSLQGNYG. The full-length CDR3 reads as CASSQSLQGNYGQYF. Full variable domain (rest looked up from reference TRBV7-9 and TRBJ2-4): DTGVSQNPRHKITKRGQNVTFRCDPISEHNRLYWYRQTLGQGPEFLTYFQNEAQLEKSRLLSDRFSAERPKGSFSTLEIQRTEQGDSAMYLCASSQSLQGNYGQYFGAGTRLSVL.

The CDR3 is CASSPGPAADTQYF. CDR3 bases read: TGTGCCAGCAGCCCAGGGCCCGCTGCAGATACG. This sequence joins TRBV5-6 and TRBJ2-3, with D possibly being TRBD1 (5 bases). The read terminates 3 residues ahead of where the CDR3 ends, so the germline J gene completes it. This CDR3 is built from 14 residues. Trimming left V 4 bases short and J 4 bases short, with 13 bases between. Germline V CDR1 and CDR2: SGHDT, YYEEEE.

Worth noting for this clone: The CDR3 is cut off 3 residues early in the read; its end comes from the germline J gene. The chain links TRBV5-1 to TRBJ2-2; 7 positions agree with TRBD2. With V trimmed by 4 bases and J by 4 bases, 1 base remained unmatched. CDR1 is SGHRS and CDR2 is YFSETQ in the germline V gene. The CDR3 runs to 13 residues. CDR3: CASSIAGTGELFF. The sequenced CDR3 bases are TGCGCCAGCAGCATAGCGGGCACCGGGGAG. Full variable domain (rest looked up from reference TRBV5-1 and TRBJ2-2): KAGVTQTPRYLIKTRGQQVTLSCSPISGHRSVSWYQQTPGQGLQFLFEYFSETQRNKGNFPGRFSGRQFSNSRSEMNVSTLELGDSALYLCASSIAGTGELFFGEGSRLTVL.

Details on this clone: The read halts 3 residues ahead of the CDR3 end, with the missing end drawn from the germline J gene. V and J are TRBV7-6 and TRBJ2-7; 7 bases agree with TRBD2. The CDR3 covers 16 residues. The V and J ends lost 0 bases and 1 base, in that order; junction bases with no gene match: 6. Germline loops: CDR1 SGHVS, CDR2 FNYEAQ. CDR3 amino acids: CASSLATQGGSYEQYF. CDR3 DNA, as far as it was read: TGTGCCAGCAGCTTAGCGACGCAGGGAGGGTCCTACGAG.

On this clone itself: The read terminates 3 residues before the CDR3 end, so the remaining end is supplied by the germline J gene. This chain connects TRBV2 to TRBJ2-1; 10 bases are shared with TRBD2. V shed 6 bases and J 0 bases; nucleotides not matched to a gene: 2. CDR1 is SNHLY and CDR2 is FYNNEI in the germline V gene. The CDR3 is made up of 15 amino acids. Partial CDR3 DNA: TGTGCCAGCAGATCTAGCGGGAGCTCCTACAATGAG. This codes for CASRSSGSSYNE. The whole CDR3 is CASRSSGSSYNEQFF.